These T cell receptor beta chains were read from a single sample in a study of blood T cell repertoires in COVID-19. Method: immunoSEQ multiplex PCR; TCRdb's copy keeps in-frame clones and lacks some. The sample carries fewer than 130,000 clones, 76% recorded once. The sequenced material came from peripheral blood. The receptors derive from a woman of 80 years or more with acute or convalescent COVID-19. The CDR3 runs from the conserved cysteine through the conserved F or W. A D gene is named only where the DNA matches it firmly. Not all rows give a size; the values are once, few, many and, for expanded clones, a class.

-	TRBV7-7	TRBD2	TRBJ2-3	CASSPRLAGGADTQYF	TGTGCTAGCAGCCCGCGACTAGCGGGGGGGGCAGATACGCAGTATTTT
-	TRBV4-1	TRBD2	TRBJ2-3	CASSQRRGGGDTQYF	TGCGCCAGCAGCCAACGCCGGGGGGGCGGAGATACGCAGTATTTT
once	TRBV11-2	TRBD2	TRBJ2-1	CASSLDRRGGVSSYNEQFF	TGTGCCAGCAGCTTAGATAGGCGGGGGGGTGTTAGCTCCTACAATGAGCAGTTCTTC
few	TRBV20-1	-	TRBJ1-4	CSRGEKLFF	TGCAGCAGGGGTGAAAAACTGTTTTTT
-	TRBV5-4	TRBD1	TRBJ1-4	CASTVDREDELFF	TGTGCCAGCACCGTGGACAGGGAGGATGAACTGTTTTTT
-	TRBV6-5	-	TRBJ1-2	CASRGSNYGYTF	TGTGCCAGCAGGGGCTCTAACTATGGCTACACCTTC
once	TRBV2	TRBD2	TRBJ2-2	CASSPRGRAPGELFF	TGTGCCAGCTCGCCCAGAGGGAGGGCCCCCGGGGAGCTGTTTTTT
few	TRBV7-9	TRBD2	TRBJ2-3	CASSSSGSTDTQYF	TGTGCCAGCAGCAGTAGCGGGAGCACAGATACGCAGTATTTT
many	TRBV6-2/TRBV6-3	-	TRBJ1-1	CASSYTGYTEAFF	TGTGCCAGCAGTTACACAGGGTACACTGAAGCTTTCTTT
few	TRBV19	-	TRBJ2-5	CASSRVLQETQYF	TGTGCCAGTAGCAGGGTTCTTCAGGAGACCCAGTACTTC
-	TRBV6-5	TRBD2	TRBJ2-3	CASRRGATSGTQYF	TGTGCCAGCAGACGCGGAGCGACTAGCGGAACGCAGTATTTT
few	TRBV7-2	TRBD1	TRBJ1-6	CASSPRQGVNSPLHF	TGTGCCAGCAGCCCCCGACAGGGCGTTAATTCACCCCTCCACTTT
-	TRBV18	-	TRBJ2-1	CASSPQTPTSYNEQFF	TGTGCCAGCTCACCACAAACCCCAACATCCTACAATGAGCAGTTCTTC
-	TRBV4-1	-	TRBJ2-4	CASSPERTGIQYF	TGCGCCAGCAGCCCAGAAAGAACGGGCATTCAGTACTTC
-	TRBV30	-	TRBJ1-2	CAWSVLTGKGYTF	TGTGCCTGGAGTGTACTCACAGGGAAAGGCTACACCTTC
-	TRBV5-1	-	TRBJ2-4	CASSSEQGRQEKNIQYF	TGCGCCAGCAGCTCAGAACAGGGCCGGCAGGAAAAAAACATTCAGTACTTC
-	TRBV5-5	TRBD1	TRBJ2-4	CTSRQGQGRLAKNIQYF	TGTACCAGCAGGCAGGGACAGGGCCGTTTAGCCAAAAACATTCAGTACTTC
-	TRBV3-1/TRBV3-2	TRBD2	TRBJ2-1	CASSQAGVYNEQFF	TGTGCCAGCAGCCAGGCGGGAGTATACAATGAGCAGTTCTTC
-	TRBV28	TRBD2	TRBJ2-2	CASGRGGGPRLLFF	TGTGCCAGCGGACGGGGCGGGGGGCCGAGGCTGCTGTTTTTT
-	TRBV12-3/TRBV12-4	-	TRBJ2-2	CASSFRRTGELFF	TGTGCCAGCAGTTTTAGGAGGACCGGGGAGCTGTTTTTT
-	TRBV5-5	TRBD2	TRBJ2-5	CASSNSGGGETQYF	TGTGCCAGCAGCAATAGCGGGGGAGGAGAGACCCAGTACTTC
few	TRBV9	TRBD1	TRBJ2-3	CASSASGGAYTDTQYF	TGTGCCAGCAGCGCCTCAGGGGGCGCCTACACAGATACGCAGTATTTT
-	TRBV18	TRBD1	TRBJ1-1	CASSTREFAGQGNTEAFF	TGTGCCAGCTCAACCCGGGAGTTCGCGGGACAGGGAAACACTGAAGCTTTCTTT
-	TRBV6-5	-	TRBJ2-5	CASSYSLAGPQETQYF	TGTGCCAGCAGTTACTCCTTAGCAGGGCCACAAGAGACCCAGTACTTC
once	TRBV2	-	TRBJ2-7	CASSGGLSGGEYEQYF	TGTGCCAGCAGCGGGGGGCTCTCTGGAGGAGAGTACGAGCAGTACTTC
-	TRBV5-1	TRBD2	TRBJ2-7	CASSLVSGASYEQYF	TGCGCCAGCAGCTTGGTTAGCGGGGCCTCCTACGAGCAGTACTTC
-	TRBV28	-	TRBJ2-7	CASRPLTGTYEQYF	TGTGCCAGCAGACCTTTGACAGGTACCTACGAGCAGTACTTC
-	TRBV7-8	TRBD2	TRBJ2-1	CASSLVWSGSHTYNEQFF	TGTGCCAGCAGCTTAGTTTGGAGCGGGAGCCATACCTACAATGAGCAGTTCTTC
-	TRBV6-1	-	TRBJ2-6	CASSEAQWGGVGANVLTF	TGTGCCAGCAGTGAAGCGCAGTGGGGCGGGGTTGGGGCCAACGTCCTGACTTTC
-	TRBV3-1/TRBV3-2	-	TRBJ2-7	CASSQEGARTTEQYF	TGTGCCAGCAGCCAAGAGGGAGCCCGTACTACCGAGCAGTACTTC
-	TRBV5-4	TRBD1	TRBJ2-7	CASSVTGTLEQYF	TGTGCCAGCAGCGTGACAGGGACCCTCGAGCAGTACTTC
-	TRBV5-4	-	TRBJ2-2	CASSPGGSNTGELFF	TGTGCCAGCAGCCCTGGAGGATCGAACACCGGGGAGCTGTTTTTT
-	TRBV4-2	TRBD1	TRBJ1-5	CASSKGQGGGNQPQHF	TGTGCCAGCAGCAAGGGACAGGGTGGCGGCAATCAGCCCCAGCATTTT
once	TRBV7-2	TRBD2	TRBJ2-3	CASSSRRDPGGDTQYF	TGTGCCAGCAGCTCCCGTCGGGACCCGGGGGGAGATACGCAGTATTTT
-	TRBV4-2	-	TRBJ2-2	CASSQDGAYGELFF	TGTGCCAGCAGCCAAGATGGGGCGTATGGGGAGCTGTTTTTT
-	TRBV14	-	TRBJ2-3	CASSQEFRVVQYF	TGTGCCAGCAGCCAAGAGTTCAGGGTAGTGCAGTATTTT
-	TRBV12-3/TRBV12-4	TRBD1	TRBJ1-2	CASSGTVYGYTF	TGTGCCAGCAGTGGGACAGTTTATGGCTACACCTTC
few	TRBV7-8	TRBD1	TRBJ2-1	CASSPVDRDREQFF	TGTGCCAGCAGCCCGGTCGACAGGGACCGGGAGCAGTTCTTC
-	TRBV7-9	-	TRBJ2-7	CASSLQSGTWDEQYF	TGTGCCAGCAGCCTACAATCCGGGACATGGGACGAGCAGTACTTC
-	TRBV19	TRBD1	TRBJ1-5	CASSPGTGNQPQHF	TGTGCCAGTAGTCCGGGGACAGGCAATCAGCCCCAGCATTTT
-	TRBV7-6	-	TRBJ1-6	CASSLGSSYNSPLHF	TGTGCCAGCAGCTTAGGGAGCTCCTATAATTCACCCCTCCACTTT
-	TRBV27	TRBD1	TRBJ1-6	CASSPGQSHSRYNSPLHF	TGTGCCAGCAGTCCGGGACAGAGCCATAGTAGGTATAATTCACCCCTCCACTTT
few	TRBV29-1	-	TRBJ1-4	CSVRYNEKLFF	TGCAGCGTTCGCTATAATGAAAAACTGTTTTTT
-	TRBV2	TRBD1	TRBJ1-4	CASRNDRAFNEKLFF	TGTGCCAGCAGGAATGACAGGGCCTTTAATGAAAAACTGTTTTTT
few	TRBV5-4	-	TRBJ1-4	CASSLQGVGEKLFF	TGTGCCAGCAGCTTGCAAGGGGTAGGGGAAAAACTGTTTTTT
-	TRBV2	-	TRBJ2-3	CASRQGGTQYF	TGTGCCAGCAGACAGGGGGGGACGCAGTATTTT
-	TRBV6-9	-	TRBJ2-5	CASSYFTGSGETQYF	TGTGCCAGCAGTTATTTTACAGGGTCGGGGGAGACCCAGTACTTC
once	TRBV18	TRBD1	TRBJ2-1	CASSPGTGGWSEQFF	TGTGCCAGCTCACCTGGGACAGGGGGCTGGAGTGAGCAGTTCTTC
once	TRBV27	-	TRBJ2-5	CASSSSPRATETQYF	TGTGCCAGCAGTTCCTCCCCCAGGGCTACGGAGACCCAGTACTTC
-	TRBV5-1	-	TRBJ2-3	CASSLEGRQHEGTDTQYF	TGCGCCAGCAGCTTAGAAGGCAGACAGCATGAAGGCACAGATACGCAGTATTTT
-	TRBV5-4	TRBD1	TRBJ1-2	CASSNLDRANYGYTF	TGTGCCAGCAGCAACCTTGACAGGGCAAACTATGGCTACACCTTC
-	TRBV2	-	TRBJ2-1	CASLPPQDYNEQFF	TGTGCCAGCCTACCCCCACAGGATTACAATGAGCAGTTCTTC
-	TRBV19	TRBD1	TRBJ1-2	CASRSGQGGGYTF	TGTGCCAGTAGATCGGGACAGGGCGGTGGCTACACCTTC
few	TRBV6-6	-	TRBJ1-2	CASSYSVRVYGYTF	TGTGCCAGCAGTTACAGCGTCAGGGTCTATGGCTACACCTTC
-	TRBV23-1	-	TRBJ1-1	CASSQSGQGNTEAFF	TGCGCCAGCAGTCAATCGGGGCAGGGGAACACTGAAGCTTTCTTT
-	TRBV6-5	-	TRBJ2-2	CASSRDSGELFF	TGTGCCAGCAGCCGAGACAGCGGGGAGCTGTTTTTT
-	TRBV10-2	TRBD2	TRBJ2-1	CASRPSGRNLNNEQFF	TGCGCCAGCAGACCTAGCGGGAGAAATTTAAACAATGAGCAGTTCTTC
-	TRBV19	TRBD1	TRBJ1-2	CASNVGQGIRSNYGYTF	TGTGCCAGTAATGTAGGACAGGGGATTCGGAGTAACTATGGCTACACCTTC
-	TRBV7-8	TRBD1	TRBJ1-1	CASSPGQGASSTEAFF	TGTGCCAGCAGCCCTGGACAGGGGGCGTCCAGCACTGAAGCTTTCTTT